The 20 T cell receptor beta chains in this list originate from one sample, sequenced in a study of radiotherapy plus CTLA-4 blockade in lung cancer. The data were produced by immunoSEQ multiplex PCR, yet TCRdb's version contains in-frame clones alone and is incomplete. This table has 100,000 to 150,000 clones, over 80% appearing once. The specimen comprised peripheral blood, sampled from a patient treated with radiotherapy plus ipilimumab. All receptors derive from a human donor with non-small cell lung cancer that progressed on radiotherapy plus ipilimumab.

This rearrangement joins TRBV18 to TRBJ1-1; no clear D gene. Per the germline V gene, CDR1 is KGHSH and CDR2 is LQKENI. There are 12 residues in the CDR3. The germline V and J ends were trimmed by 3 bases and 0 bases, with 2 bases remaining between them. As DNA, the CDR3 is TGTGCCAGCTCACCGATGAACACTGAAGCTTTCTTT. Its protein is CASSPMNTEAFF.

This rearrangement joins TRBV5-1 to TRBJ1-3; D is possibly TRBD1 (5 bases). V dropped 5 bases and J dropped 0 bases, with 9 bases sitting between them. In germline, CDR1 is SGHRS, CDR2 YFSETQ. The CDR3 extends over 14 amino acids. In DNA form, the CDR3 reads TGCGCCAGCAGAGGGACGAGCTCTGGAAACACCATATATTTT. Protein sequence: CASRGTSSGNTIYF. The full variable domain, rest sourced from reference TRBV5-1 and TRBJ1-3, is KAGVTQTPRYLIKTRGQQVTLSCSPISGHRSVSWYQQTPGQGLQFLFEYFSETQRNKGNFPGRFSGRQFSNSRSEMNVSTLELGDSALYLCASRGTSSGNTIYFGEGSWLTVV.

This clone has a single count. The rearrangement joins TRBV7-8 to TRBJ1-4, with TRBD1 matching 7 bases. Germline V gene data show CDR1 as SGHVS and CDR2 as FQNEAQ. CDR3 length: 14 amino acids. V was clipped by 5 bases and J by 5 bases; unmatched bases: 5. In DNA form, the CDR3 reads TGTGCCAGCAGCCCGAGGACAGGAAATGAAAAACTGTTTTTT. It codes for CASSPRTGNEKLFF. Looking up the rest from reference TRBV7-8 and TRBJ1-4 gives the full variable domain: GAGVSQSPRYKVAKRGQDVALRCDPISGHVSLFWYQQALGQGPEFLTYFQNEAQLDKSGLPSDRFFAERPEGSVSTLKIQRTQQEDSAVYLCASSPRTGNEKLFFGSGTQLSVL.

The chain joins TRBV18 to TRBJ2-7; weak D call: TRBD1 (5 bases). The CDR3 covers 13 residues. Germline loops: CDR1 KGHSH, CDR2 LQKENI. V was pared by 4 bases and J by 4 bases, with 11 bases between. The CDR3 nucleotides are TGTGCCAGCTCACACAAAGACAGTTACGAGCAGTACTTC. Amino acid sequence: CASSHKDSYEQYF.

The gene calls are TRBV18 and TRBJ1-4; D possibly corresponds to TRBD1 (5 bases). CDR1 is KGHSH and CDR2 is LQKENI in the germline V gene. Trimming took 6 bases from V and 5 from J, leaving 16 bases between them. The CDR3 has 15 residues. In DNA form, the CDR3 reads TGTGCCAGCTCGCCTGGGGCAGGGCCGAATGAAAAACTGTTTTTT. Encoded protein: CASSPGAGPNEKLFF.

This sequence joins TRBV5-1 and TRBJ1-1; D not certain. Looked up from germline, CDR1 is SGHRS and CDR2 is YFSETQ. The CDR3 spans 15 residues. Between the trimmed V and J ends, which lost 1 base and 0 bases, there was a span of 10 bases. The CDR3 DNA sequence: TGCGCCAGCAGCTTGATCGGGGAGGTGAACACTGAAGCTTTCTTT. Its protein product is CASSLIGEVNTEAFF.

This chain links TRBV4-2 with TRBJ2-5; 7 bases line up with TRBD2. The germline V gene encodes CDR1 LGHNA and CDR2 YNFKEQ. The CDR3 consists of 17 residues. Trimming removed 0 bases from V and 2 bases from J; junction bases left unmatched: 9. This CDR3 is CASSQELASGRQETQYF. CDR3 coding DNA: TGTGCCAGCAGCCAAGAATTGGCTAGCGGCCGTCAAGAGACCCAGTACTTC.

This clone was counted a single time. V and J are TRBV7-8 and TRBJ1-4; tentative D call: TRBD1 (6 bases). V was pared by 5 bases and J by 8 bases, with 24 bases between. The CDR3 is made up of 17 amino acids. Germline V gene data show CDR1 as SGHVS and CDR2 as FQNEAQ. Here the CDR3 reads CASSLRAARTESEKLFF. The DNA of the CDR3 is TGTGCCAGCAGCCTTAGAGCCGCACGGACAGAATCCGAAAAACTGTTTTTT. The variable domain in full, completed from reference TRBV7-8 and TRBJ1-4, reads GAGVSQSPRYKVAKRGQDVALRCDPISGHVSLFWYQQALGQGPEFLTYFQNEAQLDKSGLPSDRFFAERPEGSVSTLKIQRTQQEDSAVYLCASSLRAARTESEKLFFGSGTQLSVL.

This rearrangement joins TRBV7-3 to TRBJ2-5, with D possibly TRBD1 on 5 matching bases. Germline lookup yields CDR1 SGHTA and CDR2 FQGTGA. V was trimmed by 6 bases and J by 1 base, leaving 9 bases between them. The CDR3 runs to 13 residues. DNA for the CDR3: TGTGCCAGCAGTCGACAGACCCAAGAGACCCAGTACTTC. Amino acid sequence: CASSRQTQETQYF.

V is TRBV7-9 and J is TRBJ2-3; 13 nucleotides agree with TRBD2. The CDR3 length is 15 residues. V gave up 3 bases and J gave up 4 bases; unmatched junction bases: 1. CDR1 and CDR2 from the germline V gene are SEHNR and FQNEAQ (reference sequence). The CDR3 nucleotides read TGTGCCAGCAGCTTTACTAGCGGGAGGGCAGATACGCAGTATTTT. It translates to CASSFTSGRADTQYF.

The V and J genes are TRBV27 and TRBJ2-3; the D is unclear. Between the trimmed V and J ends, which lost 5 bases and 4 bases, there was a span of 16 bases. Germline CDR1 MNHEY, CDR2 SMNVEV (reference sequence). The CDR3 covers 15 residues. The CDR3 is CASSPQWGTPDTQYF. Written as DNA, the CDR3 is TGTGCCAGCAGTCCCCAATGGGGTACCCCAGATACGCAGTATTTT.

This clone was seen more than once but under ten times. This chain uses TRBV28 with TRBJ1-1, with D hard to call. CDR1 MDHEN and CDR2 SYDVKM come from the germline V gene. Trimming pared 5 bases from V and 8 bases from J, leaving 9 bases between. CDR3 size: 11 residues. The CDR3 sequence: CASSIHGEAFF. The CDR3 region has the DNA TGTGCCAGCAGTATCCATGGAGAAGCTTTCTTT.

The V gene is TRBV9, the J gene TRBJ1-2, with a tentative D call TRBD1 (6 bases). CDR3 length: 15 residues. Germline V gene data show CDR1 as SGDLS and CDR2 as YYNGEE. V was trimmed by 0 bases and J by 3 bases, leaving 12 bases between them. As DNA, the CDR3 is TGTGCCAGCAGCGTAGGATGGGGGGGCGACTATGGCTACACCTTC. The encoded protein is CASSVGWGGDYGYTF.

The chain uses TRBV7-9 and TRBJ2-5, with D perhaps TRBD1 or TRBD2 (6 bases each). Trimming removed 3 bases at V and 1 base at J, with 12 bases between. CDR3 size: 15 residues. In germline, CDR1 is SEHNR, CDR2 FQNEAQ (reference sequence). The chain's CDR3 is CASSLLGGGQETQYF. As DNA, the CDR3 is TGTGCCAGCAGCTTGCTGGGGGGCGGCCAAGAGACCCAGTACTTC.

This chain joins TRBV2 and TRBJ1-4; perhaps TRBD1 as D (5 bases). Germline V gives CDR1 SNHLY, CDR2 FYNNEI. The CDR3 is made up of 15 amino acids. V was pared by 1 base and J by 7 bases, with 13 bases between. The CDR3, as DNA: TGTGCCAGCAGTGAAGGGGTAGGGAGGGGTGAAAAACTGTTTTTT. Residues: CASSEGVGRGEKLFF.

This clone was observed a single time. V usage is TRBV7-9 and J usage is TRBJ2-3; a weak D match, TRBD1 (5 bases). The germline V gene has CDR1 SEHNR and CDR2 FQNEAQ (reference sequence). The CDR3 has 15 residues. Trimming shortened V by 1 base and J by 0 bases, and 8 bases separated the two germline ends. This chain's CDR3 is CASSLVQGSTDTQYF. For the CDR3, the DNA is TGTGCCAGCAGCTTAGTGCAGGGAAGCACAGATACGCAGTATTTT.

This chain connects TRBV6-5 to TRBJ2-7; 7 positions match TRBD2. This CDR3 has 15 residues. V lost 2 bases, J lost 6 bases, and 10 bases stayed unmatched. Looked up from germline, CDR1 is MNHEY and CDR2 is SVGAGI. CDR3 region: CASSYNPGLVGEQYF. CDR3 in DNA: TGTGCCAGCAGTTACAACCCTGGACTAGTAGGCGAGCAGTACTTC.

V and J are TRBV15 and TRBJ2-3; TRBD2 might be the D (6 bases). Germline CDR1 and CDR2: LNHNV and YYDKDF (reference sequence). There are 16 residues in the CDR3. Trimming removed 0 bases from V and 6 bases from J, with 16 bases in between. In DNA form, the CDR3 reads TGTGCCACCAGCAGAGAGGGTAGCGGACGCGGGGATACGCAGTATTTT. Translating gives CATSREGSGRGDTQYF.

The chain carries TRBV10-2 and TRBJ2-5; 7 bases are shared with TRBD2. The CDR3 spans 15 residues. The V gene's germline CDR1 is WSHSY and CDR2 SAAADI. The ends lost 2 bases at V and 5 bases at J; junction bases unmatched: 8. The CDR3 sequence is CASSENTGLGETQYF. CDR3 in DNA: TGCGCCAGCAGTGAGAATACCGGACTAGGGGAGACCCAGTACTTC.

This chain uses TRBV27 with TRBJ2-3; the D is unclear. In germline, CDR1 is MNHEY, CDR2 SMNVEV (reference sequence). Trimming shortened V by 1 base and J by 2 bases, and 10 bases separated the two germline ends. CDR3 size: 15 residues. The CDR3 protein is CASSLFSHNTDTQYF. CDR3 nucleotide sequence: TGTGCCAGCAGTTTATTCTCACATAACACAGATACGCAGTATTTT.